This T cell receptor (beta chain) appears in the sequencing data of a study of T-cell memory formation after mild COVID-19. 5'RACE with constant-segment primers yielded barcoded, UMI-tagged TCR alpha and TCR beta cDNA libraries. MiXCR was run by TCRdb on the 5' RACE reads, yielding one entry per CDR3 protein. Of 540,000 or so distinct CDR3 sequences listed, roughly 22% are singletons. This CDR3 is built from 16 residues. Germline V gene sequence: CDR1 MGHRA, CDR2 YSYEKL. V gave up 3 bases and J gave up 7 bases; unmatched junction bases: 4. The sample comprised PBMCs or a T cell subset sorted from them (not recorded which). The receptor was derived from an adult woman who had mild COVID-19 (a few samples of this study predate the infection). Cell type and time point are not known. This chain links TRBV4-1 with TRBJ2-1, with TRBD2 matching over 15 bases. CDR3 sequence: CASSHGTSGGINEQFF. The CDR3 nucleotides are TGCGCCAGCAGCCACGGGACTAGCGGGGGGATTAATGAGCAGTTCTTC.